The table lists the clone carrying this T cell receptor (beta chain) with a few counts. No antigen is known for it. The sample belongs to a study of beta chain features in type 1 diabetes. Study-level results: Moderately but significantly shorter TCRB CDR3s were found in Type 1 diabetes patients in all four CD4+ subsets. VDJ junctions from patients with type 1 diabetes contained fewer insertions and more deletions.

TCRB transcripts that were expressed got sequenced, as all of the isolated RNA had been reverse transcribed. Sequencing was performed with immunoSEQ multiplex PCR; in TCRdb, only in-frame clones are kept and a portion is missing. The table includes 130,000 or so clones, roughly 17% detected once. The V gene lost 9 bases and the J gene lost 3 bases, with 14 bases spanning the gap. The CDR3 contains 14 residues. From germline, CDR1 is LNHDA and CDR2 SQIVND (reference sequence). This TCR was recovered from a young man with type 1 diabetes. Sequencing input: central memory CD4+ T cells from blood. This sequence joins TRBV19 and TRBJ2-2; a weak D match, TRBD2 (6 bases). This CDR3 is CASKISGDTGELFF. CDR3 DNA sequence: TGTGCCAGCAAAATTAGCGGAGACACCGGGGAGCTGTTTTTT.